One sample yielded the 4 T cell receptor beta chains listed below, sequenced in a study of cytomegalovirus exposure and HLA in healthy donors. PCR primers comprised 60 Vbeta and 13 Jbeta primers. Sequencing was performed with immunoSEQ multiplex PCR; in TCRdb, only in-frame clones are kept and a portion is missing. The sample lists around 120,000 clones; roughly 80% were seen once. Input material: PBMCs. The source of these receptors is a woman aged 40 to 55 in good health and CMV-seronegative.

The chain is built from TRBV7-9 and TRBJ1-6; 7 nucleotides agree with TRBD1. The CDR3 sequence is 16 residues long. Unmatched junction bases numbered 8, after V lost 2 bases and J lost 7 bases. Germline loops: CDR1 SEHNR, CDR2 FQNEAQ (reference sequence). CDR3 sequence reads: CASSLSRGQFNSPLHF. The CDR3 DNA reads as TGTGCCAGCAGCTTAAGTAGGGGACAGTTCAATTCACCCCTCCACTTT.

The CDR3 here is CASSPVIAYNEQFF. CDR3 bases: TGTGCCAGCAGCCCGGTGATAGCGTACAATGAGCAGTTCTTC. The chain links TRBV28 to TRBJ2-1; D is possibly TRBD2 (5 bases). V was shortened by 6 bases and J by 4 bases, with 13 bases between the two germline ends. This CDR3 comprises 14 residues. Germline loops: CDR1 MDHEN, CDR2 SYDVKM.

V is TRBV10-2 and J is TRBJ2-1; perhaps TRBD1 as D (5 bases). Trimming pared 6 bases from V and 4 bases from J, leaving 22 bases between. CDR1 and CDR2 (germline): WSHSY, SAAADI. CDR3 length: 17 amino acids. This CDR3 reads CASSPTRKGSYYNEQFF. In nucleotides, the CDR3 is TGCGCCAGCAGCCCAACCCGTAAGGGGTCGTATTACAATGAGCAGTTCTTC.

CDR3 region: CASRDRGLISYGYTF. The CDR3 region has the DNA TGTGCCAGCAGGGACAGGGGTCTTATAAGCTATGGCTACACCTTC. J is TRBJ1-2 and V is TRBV27; TRBD1 aligns across 9 bases. Germline V gene lookup returns CDR1 MNHEY and CDR2 SMNVEV (reference sequence). Trimming removed 6 bases from V and 4 bases from J; junction bases left unmatched: 9. The CDR3 spans 15 residues.